The present TCR beta chain was sequenced within a study of identifying expanded T cells in peripheral blood. Study-level results: Differentially abundant clones: around 1.1 between replicates, around 16 at around 15 days, 18 to 20 at four.

Note on this clone: Its target is not known.

Measured with immunoSEQ multiplex PCR; TCRdb has only the in-frame clones, and not every one. The sample contains some 90,000 clones, 88% of which appear only once. Sample: blood. The receptor's source is a person aged 18-70 years in good health.

The CDR3 coding sequence is TGTGCCAGCAGCTCACCGGGTGACCCCATATATTTT. Amino acids: CASSSPGDPIYF. V and J are TRBV7-9 and TRBJ1-3, with D unresolved. The CDR3 is 12 amino acids. Germline V gene data show CDR1 as SEHNR and CDR2 as FQNEAQ (reference sequence). V dropped 4 bases and J dropped 11 bases, with 12 bases sitting between them.